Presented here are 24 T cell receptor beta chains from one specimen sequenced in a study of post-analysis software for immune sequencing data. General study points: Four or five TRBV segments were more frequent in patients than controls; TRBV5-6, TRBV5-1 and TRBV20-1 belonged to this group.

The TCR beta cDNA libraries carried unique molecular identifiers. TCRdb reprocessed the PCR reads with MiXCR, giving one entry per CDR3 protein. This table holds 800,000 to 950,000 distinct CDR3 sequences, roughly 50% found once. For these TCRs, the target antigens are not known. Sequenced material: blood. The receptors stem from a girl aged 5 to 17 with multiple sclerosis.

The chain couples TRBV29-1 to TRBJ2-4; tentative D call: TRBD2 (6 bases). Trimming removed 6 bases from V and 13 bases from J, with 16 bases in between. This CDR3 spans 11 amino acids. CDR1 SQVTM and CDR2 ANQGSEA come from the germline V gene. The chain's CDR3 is CSVGGALEQYF. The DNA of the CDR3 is TGCAGCGTGGGGGGTGCGTTAGAGCAGTACTTC.

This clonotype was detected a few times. This CDR3 is CASSWRLANYGYTF. The CDR3 DNA sequence: TGTGCCAGCAGCTGGAGGCTAGCTAACTATGGCTACACCTTC. This chain uses TRBV7-8 with TRBJ1-2; D is uncertain. The CDR3 has 14 residues. Germline loops: CDR1 SGHVS, CDR2 FQNEAQ. The V and J ends lost 4 bases and 0 bases respectively, with 9 bases between them.

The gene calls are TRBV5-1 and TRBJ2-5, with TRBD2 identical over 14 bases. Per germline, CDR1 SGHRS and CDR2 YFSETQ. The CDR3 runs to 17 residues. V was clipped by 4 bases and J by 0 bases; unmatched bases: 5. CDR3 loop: CASSPGTSGGHQETQYF. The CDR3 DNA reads TGCGCCAGCAGCCCGGGGACTAGCGGGGGCCACCAAGAGACCCAGTACTTC. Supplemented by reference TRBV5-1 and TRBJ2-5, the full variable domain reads KAGVTQTPRYLIKTRGQQVTLSCSPISGHRSVSWYQQTPGQGLQFLFEYFSETQRNKGNFPGRFSGRQFSNSRSEMNVSTLELGDSALYLCASSPGTSGGHQETQYFGPGTRLLVL.

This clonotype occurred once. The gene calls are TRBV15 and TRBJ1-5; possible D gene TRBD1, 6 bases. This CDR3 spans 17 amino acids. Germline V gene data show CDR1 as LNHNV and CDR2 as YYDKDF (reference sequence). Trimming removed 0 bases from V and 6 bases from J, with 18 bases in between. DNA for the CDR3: TGTGCCACCAGCAGAGAGAGTTTAGGGATAGGGGGTCAGCCCCAGCATTTT. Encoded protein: CATSRESLGIGGQPQHF.

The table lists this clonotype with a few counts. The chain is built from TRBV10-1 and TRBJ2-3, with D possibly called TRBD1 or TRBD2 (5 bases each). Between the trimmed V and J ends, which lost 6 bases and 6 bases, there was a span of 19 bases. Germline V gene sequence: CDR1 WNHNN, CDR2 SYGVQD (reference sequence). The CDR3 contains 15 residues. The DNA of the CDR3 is TGCGCCAGCAGCCCCGGGGACCCGGCTACGGATACGCAGTATTTT. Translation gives CASSPGDPATDTQYF.

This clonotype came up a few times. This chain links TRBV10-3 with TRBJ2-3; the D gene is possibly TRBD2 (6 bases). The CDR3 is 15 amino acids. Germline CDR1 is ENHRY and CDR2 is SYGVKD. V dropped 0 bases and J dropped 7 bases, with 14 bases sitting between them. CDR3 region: CAISESSGLPYTQYF. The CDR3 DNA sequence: TGTGCCATCAGTGAGTCTAGCGGCCTCCCCTATACGCAGTATTTT.

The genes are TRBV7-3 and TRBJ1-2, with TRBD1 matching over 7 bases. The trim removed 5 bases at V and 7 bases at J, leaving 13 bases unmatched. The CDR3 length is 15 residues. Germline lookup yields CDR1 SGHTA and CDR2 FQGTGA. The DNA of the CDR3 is TGTGCCAGCAGCCCAATGGGAGGGGGCGCGCTTGGCTACACCTTC. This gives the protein CASSPMGGGALGYTF. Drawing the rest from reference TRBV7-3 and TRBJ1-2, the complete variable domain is GAGVSQTPSNKVTEKGKYVELRCDPISGHTALYWYRQSLGQGPEFLIYFQGTGAADDSGLPNDRFFAVRPEGSVSTLKIQRTERGDSAVYLCASSPMGGGALGYTFGSGTRLTVV.

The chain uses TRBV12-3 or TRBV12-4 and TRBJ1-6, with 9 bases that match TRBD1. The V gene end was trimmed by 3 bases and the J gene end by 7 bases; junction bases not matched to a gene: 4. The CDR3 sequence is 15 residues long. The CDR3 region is CASSLAGTGNSPLHF. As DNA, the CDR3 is TGTGCCAGCAGTTTGGCCGGGACAGGGAATTCACCCCTCCACTTT.

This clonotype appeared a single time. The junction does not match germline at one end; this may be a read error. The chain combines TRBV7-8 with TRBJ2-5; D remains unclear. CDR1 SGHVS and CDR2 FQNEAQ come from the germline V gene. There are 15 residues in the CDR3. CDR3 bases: TGTGCCAGCAGCTTAGATTTGGAAGACCAAGAAACCCAGTACTTC. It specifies CASSLDLEDQETQYF.

The CDR3 spells CASSLGEMYTEAFF. DNA for the CDR3: TGTGCCAGCAGCCTCGGAGAGATGTACACTGAAGCTTTCTTT. J is TRBJ1-1 and V is TRBV7-9; D is undetermined. Germline-derived CDR1 and CDR2 are SEHNR and FQNEAQ (reference sequence). CDR3 size: 14 residues. Trimming removed 5 bases from V and 3 bases from J, with 13 bases in between.

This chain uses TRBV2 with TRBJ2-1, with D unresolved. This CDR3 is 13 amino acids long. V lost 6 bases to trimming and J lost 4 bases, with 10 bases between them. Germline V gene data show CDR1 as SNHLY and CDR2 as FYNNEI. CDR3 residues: CASRQDLYNEQFF. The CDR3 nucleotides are TGTGCCAGCAGGCAAGACTTGTACAATGAGCAGTTCTTC.

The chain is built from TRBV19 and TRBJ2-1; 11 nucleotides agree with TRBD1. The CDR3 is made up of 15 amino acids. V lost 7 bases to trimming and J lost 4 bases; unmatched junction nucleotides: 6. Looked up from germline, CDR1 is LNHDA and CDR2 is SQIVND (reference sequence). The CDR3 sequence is CASTRDRGFYNEQFF. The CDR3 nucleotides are TGTGCCAGTACCCGGGACAGGGGGTTTTACAATGAGCAGTTCTTC.

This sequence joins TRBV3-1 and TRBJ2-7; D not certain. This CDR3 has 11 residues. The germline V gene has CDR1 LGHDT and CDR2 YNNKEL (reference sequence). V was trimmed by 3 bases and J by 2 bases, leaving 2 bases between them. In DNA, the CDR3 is TGTGCCAGCAGCCACCCCTACGAGCAGTACTTC. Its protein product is CASSHPYEQYF.

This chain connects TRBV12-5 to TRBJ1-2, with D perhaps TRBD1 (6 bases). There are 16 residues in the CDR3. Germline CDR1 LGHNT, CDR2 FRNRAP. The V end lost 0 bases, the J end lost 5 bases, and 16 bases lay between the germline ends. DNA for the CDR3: TGTGCTAGTGGTTTGGTATATGGACAGACGTTTTATGGCTACACCTTC. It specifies CASGLVYGQTFYGYTF.

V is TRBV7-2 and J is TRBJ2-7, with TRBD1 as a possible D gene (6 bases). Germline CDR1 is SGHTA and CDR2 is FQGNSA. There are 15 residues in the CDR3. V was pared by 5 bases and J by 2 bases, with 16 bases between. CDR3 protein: CASSTQGRGTYEQYF. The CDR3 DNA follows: TGTGCCAGCAGCACCCAGGGCAGGGGCACCTACGAGCAGTACTTC.

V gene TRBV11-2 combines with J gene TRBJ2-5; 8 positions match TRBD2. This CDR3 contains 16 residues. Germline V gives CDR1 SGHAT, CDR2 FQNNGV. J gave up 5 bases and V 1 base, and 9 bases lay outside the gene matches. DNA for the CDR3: TGTGCCAGCAGCTTAGTTACGGGAGGGAGGACGGAGACCCAGTACTTC. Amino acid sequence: CASSLVTGGRTETQYF.

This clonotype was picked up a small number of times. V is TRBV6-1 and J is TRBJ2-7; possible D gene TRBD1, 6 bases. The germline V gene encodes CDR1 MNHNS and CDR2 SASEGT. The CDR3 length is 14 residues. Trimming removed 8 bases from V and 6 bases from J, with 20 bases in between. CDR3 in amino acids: CASGLGHGRSEQYF. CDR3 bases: TGTGCCAGCGGCTTGGGACACGGGCGGAGCGAGCAGTACTTC.

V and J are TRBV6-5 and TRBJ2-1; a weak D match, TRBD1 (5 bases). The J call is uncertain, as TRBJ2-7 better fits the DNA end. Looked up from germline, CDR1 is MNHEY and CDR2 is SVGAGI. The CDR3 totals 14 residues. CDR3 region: CASSYWQGEAEQYF. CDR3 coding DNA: TGTGCCAGCAGTTACTGGCAGGGCGAGGCCGAGCAGTACTTC.

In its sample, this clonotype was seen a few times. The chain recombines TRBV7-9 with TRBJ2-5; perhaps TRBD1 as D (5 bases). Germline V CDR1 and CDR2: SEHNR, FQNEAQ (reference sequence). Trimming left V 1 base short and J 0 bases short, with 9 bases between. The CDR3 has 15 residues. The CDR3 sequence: CASSLDSGYQETQYF. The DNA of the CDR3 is TGTGCCAGCAGCTTAGATTCAGGGTACCAAGAGACCCAGTACTTC.

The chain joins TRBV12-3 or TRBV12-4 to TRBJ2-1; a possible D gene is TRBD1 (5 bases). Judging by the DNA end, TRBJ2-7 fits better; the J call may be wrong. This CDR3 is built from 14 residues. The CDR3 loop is CASRNRMSYNEQYF. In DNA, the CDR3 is TGTGCCAGCAGAAACAGGATGTCCTACAATGAGCAGTACTTC.

CDR3: CASSPRMGVAETEAFF. The CDR3 DNA is TGCGCCAGCAGCCCTCGGATGGGGGTAGCGGAAACTGAAGCTTTCTTT. This chain uses TRBV5-1 with TRBJ1-1; D possibly corresponds to TRBD1 (5 bases). Trimming left V 4 bases short and J 5 bases short, with 21 bases between. The CDR3 consists of 16 residues. The V gene's germline CDR1 is SGHRS and CDR2 YFSETQ.

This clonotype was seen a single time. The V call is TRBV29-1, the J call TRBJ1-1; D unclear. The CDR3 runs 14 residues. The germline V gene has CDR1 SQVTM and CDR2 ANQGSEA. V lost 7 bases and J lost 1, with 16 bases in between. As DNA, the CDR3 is TGCAGCGCCGCAAGATTGGACCCGAACACTGAAGCTTTCTTT. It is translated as CSAARLDPNTEAFF.

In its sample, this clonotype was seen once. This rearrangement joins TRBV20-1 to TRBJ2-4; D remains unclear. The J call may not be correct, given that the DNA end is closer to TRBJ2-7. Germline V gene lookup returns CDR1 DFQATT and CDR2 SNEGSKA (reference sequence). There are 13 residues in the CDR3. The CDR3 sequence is CSAREDQAYEQYF. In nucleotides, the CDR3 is TGCAGTGCTAGAGAGGACCAAGCCTACGAGCAGTACTTC.

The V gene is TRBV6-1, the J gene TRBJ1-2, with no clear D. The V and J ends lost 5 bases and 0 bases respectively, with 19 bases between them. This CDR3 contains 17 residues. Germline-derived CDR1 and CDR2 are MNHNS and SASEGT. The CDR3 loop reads CASSQWSESEANYGYTF. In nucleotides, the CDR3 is TGTGCCAGCAGTCAATGGTCGGAATCTGAAGCTAACTATGGCTACACCTTC.